This is a list of T cell receptor beta chains from one sample in a study of blood T cells in healthy people across ages. TCRdb independently ran MiXCR on the 5' RACE reads; one entry per CDR3 protein. The sample includes 500,000 to 650,000 distinct CDR3 sequences, approximately 26% of them seen just once. The same specimen was also included in a second study, on T cells of mothers and their children.

Sample: blood. The receptor source for this set is a boy between 2 and 10 years old in good health. CDR3s include the opening cysteine and the closing phenylalanine or tryptophan. Each record gives: V gene, clone size, D gene, J gene, CDR3 DNA, CDR3 protein. A D gene is named only where the DNA matches it firmly. Not every row has a clone size; where given, it reads once, few, many or a size class.

v_gene: TRBV20-1
abundance: NA
d_gene: NA
j_gene: TRBJ2-5
CDR3nt: TGCAGTGCGAGACCGGGACTCCCCCACCAAGAGACCCAGTACTTC
CDR3aa: CSARPGLPHQETQYF

v_gene: TRBV20-1
abundance: few
d_gene: NA
j_gene: TRBJ2-5
CDR3nt: TGCAGTGCTCCATCGGGACTAGGGGGCGGGACCCAGTACTTC
CDR3aa: CSAPSGLGGGTQYF

v_gene: TRBV7-2
abundance: few
d_gene: NA
j_gene: TRBJ1-5
CDR3nt: TGTGCCAGCAGCTTAGCAGGGGCGCTGGGCAATCAGCCCCAGCATTTT
CDR3aa: CASSLAGALGNQPQHF

v_gene: TRBV9
abundance: NA
d_gene: NA
j_gene: TRBJ2-5
CDR3nt: TGTGCCAGCAGCGTAGTCCCTAGGGAGAACCAGTACTTC
CDR3aa: CASSVVPRENQYF

v_gene: TRBV7-9
abundance: NA
d_gene: NA
j_gene: TRBJ1-2
CDR3nt: TGTGCCAGCAGCTTAGCCCGCATCGCAGGGATTTATGGCTACACCTTC
CDR3aa: CASSLARIAGIYGYTF

v_gene: TRBV9
abundance: many
d_gene: NA
j_gene: TRBJ2-1
CDR3nt: TGTGCCAGCAGCGTGGGGACCCTACATGAGCAGTTCTTC
CDR3aa: CASSVGTLHEQFF

v_gene: TRBV29-1
abundance: few
d_gene: NA
j_gene: TRBJ2-7
CDR3nt: TGCAGCGTACCGGAGGGAGGCGAGCAGTACTTC
CDR3aa: CSVPEGGEQYF

v_gene: TRBV10-3
abundance: few
d_gene: TRBD2
j_gene: TRBJ2-1
CDR3nt: TGTGCCATCAGCACTAGCGGGAACAATGAGCAGTTCTTC
CDR3aa: CAISTSGNNEQFF

v_gene: TRBV18
abundance: few
d_gene: TRBD2
j_gene: TRBJ2-1
CDR3nt: TGTGCCAGCTCAAAACTAGCGGGAAACAATGAGCAGTTCTTC
CDR3aa: CASSKLAGNNEQFF

v_gene: TRBV5-1
abundance: NA
d_gene: NA
j_gene: TRBJ2-1
CDR3nt: TGCGCCAGCAGCTCCCAGGGGTCCTACAATGAGCAGTTCTTC
CDR3aa: CASSSQGSYNEQFF

v_gene: TRBV24-1
abundance: NA
d_gene: NA
j_gene: TRBJ2-5
CDR3nt: TGTGCCACCAGAAAAGAAGACCAAGAGACCCAGTACTTC
CDR3aa: CATRKEDQETQYF

v_gene: TRBV20-1
abundance: few
d_gene: NA
j_gene: TRBJ2-3
CDR3nt: TGCAGTGCTAGAGTCGGGACTGGCGACACAGATACGCAGTATTTT
CDR3aa: CSARVGTGDTDTQYF

v_gene: TRBV29-1
abundance: NA
d_gene: NA
j_gene: TRBJ2-1
CDR3nt: TGCAGCGTTGAATCAGGGAAAACCTCCTACAATGAGCAGTTCTTC
CDR3aa: CSVESGKTSYNEQFF

v_gene: TRBV5-5
abundance: NA
d_gene: NA
j_gene: TRBJ1-1
CDR3nt: TGTGCCAGCACCCCAAGGGCGAACACTGAAGCTTTCTTT
CDR3aa: CASTPRANTEAFF

v_gene: TRBV7-9
abundance: NA
d_gene: TRBD1
j_gene: TRBJ2-7
CDR3nt: TGTGCCAGCAGCTCCCATCCCGGGACAGGGGACTCCTACGAGCAGTACTTC
CDR3aa: CASSSHPGTGDSYEQYF

v_gene: TRBV9
abundance: NA
d_gene: NA
j_gene: TRBJ1-2
CDR3nt: TGTGCCAGCGGCGCCGAGGGAGGCTACACCTTC
CDR3aa: CASGAEGGYTF

v_gene: TRBV5-4
abundance: once
d_gene: NA
j_gene: TRBJ2-3
CDR3nt: TGTGCCGGCTCGGGGGTCAGAACAGATACGCAGTATTTT
CDR3aa: CAGSGVRTDTQYF

v_gene: TRBV7-2
abundance: many
d_gene: NA
j_gene: TRBJ2-7
CDR3nt: TGTGCCAGCAGCTTAGGAGGGAACTTCCTCTACGAGCAGTACTTC
CDR3aa: CASSLGGNFLYEQYF

v_gene: TRBV6-1
abundance: NA
d_gene: NA
j_gene: TRBJ2-2
CDR3nt: TGTGCCAGCATCGACGGGGACGGGAGCTTAAACACCGGGGAGCTGTTTTTT
CDR3aa: CASIDGDGSLNTGELFF

v_gene: TRBV19
abundance: NA
d_gene: NA
j_gene: TRBJ1-2
CDR3nt: TGTGCCAGTAGGACCAGGGAGCGGACTAACTATGGCTACACCTTC
CDR3aa: CASRTRERTNYGYTF

v_gene: TRBV10-3
abundance: few
d_gene: NA
j_gene: TRBJ2-7
CDR3nt: TGTGCCATCAGTGAAGACCGAGGGGCTGAGCAGTACTTC
CDR3aa: CAISEDRGAEQYF

v_gene: TRBV7-2
abundance: NA
d_gene: NA
j_gene: TRBJ1-2
CDR3nt: TGTGCCAGCAGCCCTTCCCAGGACTATGGCTACACCTTC
CDR3aa: CASSPSQDYGYTF

v_gene: TRBV9
abundance: few
d_gene: TRBD1
j_gene: TRBJ2-4
CDR3nt: TGTGCCAGCAGCGTAGAGGCGACAGGGGGCGAAAACATTCAGTACTTC
CDR3aa: CASSVEATGGENIQYF

v_gene: TRBV12-3/TRBV12-4
abundance: NA
d_gene: NA
j_gene: TRBJ1-6
CDR3nt: TGTGCCAGCCAATTTGCTGGTGCACCCCTCCACTTC
CDR3aa: CASQFAGAPLHF

v_gene: TRBV6-5
abundance: few
d_gene: NA
j_gene: TRBJ2-1
CDR3nt: TGTGCCAGCAGTTACCGACTAGATTCCCATGAGCAGTTCTTC
CDR3aa: CASSYRLDSHEQFF

v_gene: TRBV11-1
abundance: NA
d_gene: TRBD2
j_gene: TRBJ2-1
CDR3nt: TGTGCCAGCAGCTCGAGGACTAGCGGGGTTAATGAGCAGTTCTTC
CDR3aa: CASSSRTSGVNEQFF

v_gene: TRBV27
abundance: few
d_gene: TRBD1
j_gene: TRBJ1-1
CDR3nt: TGTGCCAGCAGTTTAAACGGCGCACGGACAGGCGGCGCGAACACTGAAGCTTTCTTT
CDR3aa: CASSLNGARTGGANTEAFF

v_gene: TRBV6-5
abundance: NA
d_gene: TRBD1
j_gene: TRBJ1-6
CDR3nt: TGTGCCAGCAGGCTCGGGACAGGACTTAATTCACCCCTCCACTTT
CDR3aa: CASRLGTGLNSPLHF